Sequencing of this T cell receptor beta chain was carried out in a study of T cell responses to AZD1222 COVID-19 vaccine. Study-level findings and limits: Regions 160-218 and 743-854 held dominance among vaccine-associated CD4 TCRs, which spanned spike. Repertoire collection took place solely once the T cell response had peaked. Donors were largely white British and mainly female; clonal diversity was possibly underestimated. Rises in breadth and depth of Spike-specific TCRs came after two AZD1222 doses.

On this clone: Its antigen is undetermined. An end of the junction differs from the germline gene, which may be a read error. The same CDR3 arises from other DNA sequences in this sample as well.

Measured with immunoSEQ multiplex PCR; TCRdb has only the in-frame clones, and not every one. The sample yields roughly 120,000 clones, about 88% seen once. This material consisted of peripheral blood, taken on day 0 of AZD1222 vaccination. This receptor was taken from an adult in good health.

DNA for the CDR3: TGTGCCAGCTCACGAGGGACAGACTACGAGCAGTATTTC. Amino acid sequence: CASSRGTDYEQYF. J is TRBJ2-7 and V is TRBV18, with TRBD1 identical over 7 bases. This CDR3 has 13 residues. From germline, CDR1 is KGHSH and CDR2 LQKENI.